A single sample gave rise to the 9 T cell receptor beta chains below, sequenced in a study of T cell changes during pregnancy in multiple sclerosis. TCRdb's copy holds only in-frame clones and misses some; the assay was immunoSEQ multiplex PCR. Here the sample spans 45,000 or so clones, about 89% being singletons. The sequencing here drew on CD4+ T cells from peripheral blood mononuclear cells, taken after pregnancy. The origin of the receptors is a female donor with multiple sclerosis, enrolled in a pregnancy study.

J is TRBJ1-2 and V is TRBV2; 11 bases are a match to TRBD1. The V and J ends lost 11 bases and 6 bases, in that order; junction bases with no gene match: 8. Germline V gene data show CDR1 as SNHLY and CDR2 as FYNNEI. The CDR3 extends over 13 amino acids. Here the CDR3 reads CAGNRDRGDGYTF. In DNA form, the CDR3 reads TGTGCCGGGAACCGGGACAGGGGGGATGGCTACACCTTC.

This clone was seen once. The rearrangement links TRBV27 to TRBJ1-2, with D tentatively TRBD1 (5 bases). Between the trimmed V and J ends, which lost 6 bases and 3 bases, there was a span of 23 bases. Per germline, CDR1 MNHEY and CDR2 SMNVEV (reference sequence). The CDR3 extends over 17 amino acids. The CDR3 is CASSREPSKPGYYGYTF. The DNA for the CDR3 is TGTGCCAGCAGCCGCGAACCGTCGAAACCAGGGTACTATGGCTACACCTTC.

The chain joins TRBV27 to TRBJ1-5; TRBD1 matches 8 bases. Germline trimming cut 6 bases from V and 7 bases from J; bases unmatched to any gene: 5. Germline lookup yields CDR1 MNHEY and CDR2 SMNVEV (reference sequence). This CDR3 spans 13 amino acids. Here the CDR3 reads CASSGQGRQPQHF. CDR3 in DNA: TGTGCCAGCAGCGGACAGGGACGACAGCCCCAGCATTTT.

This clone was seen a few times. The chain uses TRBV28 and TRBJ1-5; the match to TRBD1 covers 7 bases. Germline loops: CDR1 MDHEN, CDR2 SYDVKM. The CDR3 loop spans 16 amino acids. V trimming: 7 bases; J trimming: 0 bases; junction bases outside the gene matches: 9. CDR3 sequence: CASTGTVSYSNQPQHF. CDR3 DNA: TGTGCCAGCACCGGGACAGTAAGTTATAGCAATCAGCCCCAGCATTTT.

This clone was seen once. The CDR3 loop is CASSLAQDFPYEQYF. The CDR3 nucleotides read TGCGCCAGCAGCTTGGCCCAGGACTTCCCCTACGAGCAGTACTTC. This chain connects TRBV5-1 to TRBJ2-7; weak D call: TRBD2 (5 bases). V lost 0 bases and J 2 bases, leaving 12 bases between the germline ends. Germline V CDR1 and CDR2: SGHRS, YFSETQ. The CDR3 spans 15 residues.

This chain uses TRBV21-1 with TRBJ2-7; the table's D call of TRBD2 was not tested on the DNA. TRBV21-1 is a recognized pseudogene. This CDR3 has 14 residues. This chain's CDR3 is CASSKGGGAYEQYF. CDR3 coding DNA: TGTGCCAGCAGCAAAGGGGGGGGAGCCTACGAGCAGTACTTC.

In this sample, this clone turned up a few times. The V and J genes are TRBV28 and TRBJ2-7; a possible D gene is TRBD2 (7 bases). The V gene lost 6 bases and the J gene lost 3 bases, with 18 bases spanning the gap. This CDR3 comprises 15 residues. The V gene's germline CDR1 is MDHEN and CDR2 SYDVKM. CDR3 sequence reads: CASSPGGGLRYEQYF. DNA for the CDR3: TGTGCCAGCAGCCCCGGCGGGGGCCTCCGCTACGAGCAGTACTTC.

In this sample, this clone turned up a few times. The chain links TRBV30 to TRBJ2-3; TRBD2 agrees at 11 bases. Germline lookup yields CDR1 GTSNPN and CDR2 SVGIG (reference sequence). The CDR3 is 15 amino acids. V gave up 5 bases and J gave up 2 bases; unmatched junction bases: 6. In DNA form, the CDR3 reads TGTGCCTGGGACCTGGGACTAGCGGACACAGATACGCAGTATTTT. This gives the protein CAWDLGLADTDTQYF.

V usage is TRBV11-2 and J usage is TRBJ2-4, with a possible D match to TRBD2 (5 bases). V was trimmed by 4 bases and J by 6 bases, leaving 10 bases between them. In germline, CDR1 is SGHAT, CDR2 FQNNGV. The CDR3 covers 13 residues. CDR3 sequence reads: CASSSPGINIQYF. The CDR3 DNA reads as TGTGCCAGCAGCTCCCCGGGAATAAACATTCAGTACTTC.